Listed below are T cell receptor beta chains from one sample, sequenced in a study of blood T cell repertoires in COVID-19. This table comes from immunoSEQ multiplex PCR, and its TCRdb copy is limited to in-frame clones, with some not included. Among over 70,000 clones listed, approximately 79% were seen once. The sequencing input was peripheral blood. The receptors stem from a man aged 65-85 years with active or convalescent COVID-19. Both conserved end residues are trimmed from each CDR3. The size of a clone is reported for some rows only, either as once, few or many, or as a class for expanded clones.

J	size	V	CDR3
TRBJ2-2	NA	TRBV18	ASSPSPGLNTGELF
TRBJ1-5	NA	TRBV19	ASSSLNQPQH
TRBJ2-5	NA	TRBV4-1	ASSLSGGDRKETQY
TRBJ1-5	NA	TRBV27	ASSLARGHNQPQH
TRBJ1-1	few	TRBV11-2	ASSFRQPGAF
TRBJ2-1	NA	TRBV7-3	ASSPSGGAYEQF
TRBJ2-5	once	TRBV20-1	SARAEFTQY
TRBJ1-3	few	TRBV28	ATASPARGNTIY
TRBJ1-2	NA	TRBV11-2	ASSQIRTGGGYT
TRBJ1-5	NA	TRBV2	ASSNRGGGGQPQH
TRBJ2-7	NA	TRBV30	AWSDGTDYEQY
TRBJ2-2	NA	TRBV19	ASSYRVAGELF
TRBJ1-3	NA	TRBV28	ASSSGQLNTIY
TRBJ2-2	few	TRBV12-3/TRBV12-4	ASSQTAVGELF
TRBJ2-7	NA	TRBV28	ASSPIYGEQY
TRBJ1-2	NA	TRBV30	AWSVPRGSNYGYT
TRBJ2-2	NA	TRBV11-2	ASRAQGAGGELF
TRBJ2-3	NA	TRBV21-1	ASKTLDRADTQY
TRBJ1-2	NA	TRBV12-3/TRBV12-4	ASSLEGYYGYT
TRBJ2-1	NA	TRBV6-5	ASSRGGSSYNEQF
TRBJ1-6	NA	TRBV6-1	ASASAGDYSPLH
TRBJ2-3	few	TRBV7-2	ASSPGGRTDTQY
TRBJ2-5	NA	TRBV29-1	SVDWGVETQY
TRBJ2-5	NA	TRBV3-1/TRBV3-2	ASSPASTPETQY
TRBJ1-6	once	TRBV9	ASSLNLGDSPLH
TRBJ1-6	NA	TRBV5-5	ASSFRAGKNVSPLH
TRBJ2-2	few	TRBV2	ASSSSGAANTGELF
TRBJ1-5	NA	TRBV4-1	ASSQVVDRVQQPQH
TRBJ1-1	NA	TRBV5-1	ASSSITQGGRMNTEAF
TRBJ2-7	NA	TRBV2	ANARQGHPYEQY
TRBJ1-2	few	TRBV6-1	ASSEEGDYGYT
TRBJ1-4	NA	TRBV6-5	ASSYRGINEKLF
TRBJ1-6	few	TRBV28	ASSIGQGRSPLH
TRBJ2-3	NA	TRBV28	ASSSFRGSADTQY
TRBJ2-7	NA	TRBV5-4	ASSPLVGYEQY
TRBJ1-6	NA	TRBV27	ASSPSRQVGSPLH
TRBJ1-5	NA	TRBV11-2	ASSIKQGDSNQPQH
TRBJ2-1	NA	TRBV7-3	ASSLNRESSYNEQF
TRBJ2-7	once	TRBV29-1	STRSAYEQY
TRBJ1-1	NA	TRBV20-1	SASLVNTEAF